Listed below are T cell receptor beta chains from one sample, sequenced in a study of blood T cell repertoires in COVID-19. The table came from immunoSEQ multiplex PCR; TCRdb's copy has only in-frame clones and leaves some out. The sample holds some 60,000 clones; around 85% are singletons and the top ten take around 20%. The source material was peripheral blood. The origin of the receptors is a human donor in a cohort sampled during active COVID-19. Both conserved end residues are part of each CDR3. A D gene is named only where the DNA matches it firmly. The size of a clone is reported for some rows only, either as once, few or many, or as a class for expanded clones.

clone_size: -; j_call: TRBJ2-7; v_call: TRBV19; d_call: TRBD2; cdr3_nt: TGTGCCAGTAGTCCCAGTTTAGCGGGGGGGCGGGAAACCTACGAGCAGTACTTC; cdr3_aa: CASSPSLAGGRETYEQYF
clone_size: -; j_call: TRBJ1-2; v_call: TRBV27; d_call: -; cdr3_nt: TGTGCCAGCAGTCCAGGGGCTAACTATGGCTACACCTTC; cdr3_aa: CASSPGANYGYTF
clone_size: once; j_call: TRBJ2-7; v_call: TRBV6-5; d_call: TRBD1; cdr3_nt: TGTGCCAGCAGTAAGGGGGCTGGAGTTCGGGAGCAGTACTTC; cdr3_aa: CASSKGAGVREQYF
clone_size: once; j_call: TRBJ1-2; v_call: TRBV19; d_call: TRBD1; cdr3_nt: TGTGCCAGTACCCTCAGCGCCATGGGGACAGGGATAAGTAGCTATGGCTACACCTTC; cdr3_aa: CASTLSAMGTGISSYGYTF
clone_size: -; j_call: TRBJ1-1; v_call: TRBV11-1; d_call: -; cdr3_nt: TGTGCCAGCAGCTTAGGGGGCGCCTGGGGCGAAGCTTTCTTT; cdr3_aa: CASSLGGAWGEAFF
clone_size: -; j_call: TRBJ2-7; v_call: TRBV7-2; d_call: TRBD2; cdr3_nt: TGTGCCAGCAGTAGCCTAGCGGGGAAATCCCTCTACGAGCAGTACTTC; cdr3_aa: CASSSLAGKSLYEQYF
clone_size: -; j_call: TRBJ1-5; v_call: TRBV7-2; d_call: -; cdr3_nt: TGTGCCAGCAGCTTAGCAGGCAGCGGTCAGCCCCAGCATTTT; cdr3_aa: CASSLAGSGQPQHF
clone_size: -; j_call: TRBJ2-7; v_call: TRBV6-5; d_call: -; cdr3_nt: TGTGCCAGCAGACTCATGAGCTCCTACGAGCAGTACTTC; cdr3_aa: CASRLMSSYEQYF
clone_size: -; j_call: TRBJ2-7; v_call: TRBV4-1; d_call: TRBD2; cdr3_nt: TGCGCCAGCAGCCAGGGACTAGCGGGGGGCGTCTCCTACGAGCAGTACTTC; cdr3_aa: CASSQGLAGGVSYEQYF
clone_size: -; j_call: TRBJ1-1; v_call: TRBV19; d_call: -; cdr3_nt: TGTGCCAGTAAGGGGGATTTGGACACTGAAGCTTTCTTT; cdr3_aa: CASKGDLDTEAFF
clone_size: -; j_call: TRBJ1-1; v_call: TRBV12-3/TRBV12-4; d_call: -; cdr3_nt: TGTGCCAGCAGTTTCCTGGCGGTGGCTTTCTTT; cdr3_aa: CASSFLAVAFF
clone_size: -; j_call: TRBJ1-5; v_call: TRBV6-6; d_call: -; cdr3_nt: TGTGCCAGCAGTTACGGTGGGGGGAGCAATCAGCCCCAGCATTTT; cdr3_aa: CASSYGGGSNQPQHF
clone_size: -; j_call: TRBJ2-2; v_call: TRBV12-5; d_call: TRBD1; cdr3_nt: TGTGCTAGTGGTGGGACAGGGGGCGCTGATGGCGGGGAGCTGTTTTTT; cdr3_aa: CASGGTGGADGGELFF
clone_size: once; j_call: TRBJ1-1; v_call: TRBV6-5; d_call: -; cdr3_nt: TGTGCCAGCAGTCGACCGGGGATGGGATGGACTGAAGCTTTCTTT; cdr3_aa: CASSRPGMGWTEAFF
clone_size: -; j_call: TRBJ2-3; v_call: TRBV3-1/TRBV3-2; d_call: -; cdr3_nt: TGTGCCAGCAGCCAAGCTTTAGGAGGCACAGATACGCAGTATTTT; cdr3_aa: CASSQALGGTDTQYF